This paragraph reports one T cell receptor beta chain. This sample stems from a study of T cells in localized non-small cell lung cancer. Clones were sequenced by immunoSEQ multiplex PCR, and TCRdb holds only the in-frame ones, with some missing. The table has about 33,000 clones, around four fifths seen once. Trimming took 3 bases from V and 7 from J, leaving 15 bases between them. The CDR3 totals 13 residues. Germline assignment: CDR1 GTSNPN and CDR2 SVGIG (reference sequence). Here the sequenced sample was peripheral blood, taken before any cancer treatment. This clonotype was sampled from a male donor aged 60 or older with stage III squamous cell lung carcinoma. This chain joins TRBV30 and TRBJ2-5; the D gene could be TRBD1 or TRBD2 (6 bases each). The CDR3 DNA reads as TGTGCCTGGAGCGTCCTTGGAGGGGGGACCCAGTACTTC. It encodes CAWSVLGGGTQYF.